There are many counts of the clone carrying this T cell receptor (beta chain). TCRdb reprocessed the 5' RACE reads via MiXCR and lists one record per CDR3 protein. This repertoire shows under 30,000 distinct CDR3 sequences, 2.5% to 4% found once; its top ten account for under 35%. This CDR3 is 14 amino acids long. Germline loops: CDR1 DFQATT, CDR2 SNEGSKA (reference sequence). This record comes from a study of spatial heterogeneity in lung cancer. Time point in this sample: sample taken at primary tumor resection. The donors were some 70 patients with non-small cell lung cancer that was early-stage and untreated.

V and J are TRBV20-1 and TRBJ1-1, with D perhaps matching TRBD1 (5 bases). This material consisted of PBMCs, taken at surgery. The receptor was derived from a female donor with early-stage non-small cell lung cancer. CDR3 sequence: CRLRRGGPNTEAFF. The CDR3 region has the DNA TGCAGACTACGAAGGGGCGGCCCGAACACTGAAGCTTTCTTT.